The TCR beta chain under discussion was sequenced for a study of T cells in women clearing cervical HPV infection listed by TCRdb under 2018. A note on the overall study: Cases were about 25 women with histologically confirmed HPV16-related CIN3 or worse, including a couple of invasive cancers. The approximately 25 controls were women who cleared a single incident HPV16 infection within 12 months without developing precancer or cancer. Case blood was taken at the visit when the lesion was first identified, whereas control blood was taken when infection was no longer detected. For cases, a median interval of about 150 days, with an interquartile range of roughly 80 to 200 days, was observed between lesion detection and blood sampling. Because only a few women had HLA typing data, the possibility that HLA type acted as a confounder could not be ruled out. The exploratory proof-of-principle case-control study was nested within the Guanacaste HPV Natural History Study in Costa Rica and compared TCR repertoires across cervical HPV16 outcomes. Cases and controls were matched on age within five years and on year of sample collection. Cases had a median age of about 34 years and controls had a median age of around 41, with no significant differences in baseline characteristics. The parent cohort enrolled roughly 10,000 women aged 18 or older in Guanacaste, Costa Rica, during about 1992 to 1995 and followed them for less than 8 years. Quality controls consisted of five blinded duplicates per group, for a total of roughly 60 samples made up of around 50 participants and about ten replicates. Results and caveats for the whole study, not just this receptor: Random forest classifiers that combined richness and V gene abundances separated cases from controls with an estimated AUC of approximately 0.78. Because the number of T cells in each sample was unknown, differences in richness could reflect differing T-cell content rather than repertoire biology. TRBV6-7 relative abundance was lower in cases than in controls (about 0.099% versus 0.16%; Bonferroni P = 0.0008). Significantly higher TCR repertoire richness was observed in CIN3+ cases than in controls across sequencing depths, whereas no difference in evenness was found. The cross-sectional design could not show whether associations preceded infection or resulted from it; effector/memory subsets and HPV-specific T cells were not isolated.

Every participant had a single incident cervical HPV16 infection, and women with prevalent HPV16 infections were excluded. Cervical HPV DNA was detected with MY09/MY11 PCR, and genotyping was done with dot-blot hybridization. Roughly 16 mL of heparinized blood were centrifuged, and the buffy coat was split into aliquots, frozen at -30 degrees C, and then kept at -80 degrees C. Genomic DNA was extracted from buffy coat specimens using QIAGEN kits. Trimming at the junction amounts to 5 bases on V and 7 bases on J, and the germline ends lie 11 bases apart. The CDR3 spans 12 residues, from the cysteine through the phenylalanine. The DNA covers only part of the CDR3, 27 bases in frame from base 1. Taken from the germline V gene (reference sequence), the CDR1 and CDR2 loops are SEHNR and FQNEAQ. The immunoSEQ assay used multiplex PCR to amplify TCR beta CDR3 regions from an average of around 1,200 ng of genomic DNA per sample. The assay corrected primer bias using a complete synthetic TCR repertoire to establish an amplification baseline. The amplicons were sequenced using the Illumina platform. The study's own analysis went as follows. Sequence errors were corrected by clustering with frequency ratios and a modified nearest-neighbor algorithm, and the sequences were then analyzed in the immunoSEQ Analyzer using IMGT gene definitions. At each rarefaction depth, TCR richness and evenness were averaged across 20 rarefaction repeats, and any sample with fewer sequences than the depth was left out. V, D and J gene relative abundances were compared between groups with Wilcoxon rank sum tests, applying FDR correction. For the blinded duplicates, the intraclass correlation was approximately 96% for TCR richness and averaged 76.4% across roughly 69 gene segments. This immuneACCESS table, as held by TCRdb, lists in-frame sequences with V and J called but not all clones. Of the missing ones, under half trace to an unresolved V gene in checked studies; the others have no known cause. V and J calls and clone size are as listed in that table; D and trimming were resolved from the DNA. In this sample's table one finds more than 15,000 clones. Of the sample, approximately 12% is held by the ten largest clones.

As regards this clone: There is no known antigen for this receptor. The sequence runs out 3 residues before the end of the CDR3; the remainder is reconstructed from the germline J gene.

The V and J genes are TRBV7-9 and TRBJ1-2, and possibly TRBD1, on 5 matching bases. This TCR was sampled from a woman aged 18 to 75 with a cervical HPV16 infection that either progressed to CIN3+ or cleared (not recorded which). Sequencing used blood buffy coat. The CDR3 DNA, read in part, is TGTGCCAGCAGCCGAGGGGATTTTGGC. Its amino acids are CASSRGDFG. The complete CDR3 sequence is CASSRGDFGYTF.